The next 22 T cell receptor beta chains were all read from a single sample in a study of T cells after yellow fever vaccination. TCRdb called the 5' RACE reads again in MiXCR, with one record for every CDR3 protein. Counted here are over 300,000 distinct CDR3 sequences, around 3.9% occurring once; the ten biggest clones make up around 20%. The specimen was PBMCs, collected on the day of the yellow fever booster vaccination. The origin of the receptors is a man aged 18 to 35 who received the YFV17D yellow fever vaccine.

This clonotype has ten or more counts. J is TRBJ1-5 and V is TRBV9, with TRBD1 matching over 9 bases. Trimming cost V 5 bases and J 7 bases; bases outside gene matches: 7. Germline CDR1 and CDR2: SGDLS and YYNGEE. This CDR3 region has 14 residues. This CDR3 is CASSPGTGLQPQHF. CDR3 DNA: TGTGCCAGCAGTCCCGGGACAGGGCTCCAGCCCCAGCATTTT.

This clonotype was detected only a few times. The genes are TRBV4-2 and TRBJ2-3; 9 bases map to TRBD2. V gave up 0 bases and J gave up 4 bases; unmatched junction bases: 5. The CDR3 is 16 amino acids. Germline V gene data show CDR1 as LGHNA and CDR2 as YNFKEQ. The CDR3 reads CASSQDRRGGPDTQYF. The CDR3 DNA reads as TGTGCCAGCAGCCAAGATCGGCGGGGGGGCCCAGATACGCAGTATTTT.

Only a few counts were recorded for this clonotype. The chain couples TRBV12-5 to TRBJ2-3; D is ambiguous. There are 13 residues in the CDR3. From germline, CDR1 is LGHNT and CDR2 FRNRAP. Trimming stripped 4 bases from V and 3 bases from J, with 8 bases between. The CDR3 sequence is CASGSSGTDTQYF. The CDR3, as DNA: TGTGCTAGTGGTTCCAGTGGGACAGATACGCAGTATTTT. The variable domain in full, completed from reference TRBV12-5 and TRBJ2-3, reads DARVTQTPRHKVTEMGQEVTMRCQPILGHNTVFWYRQTMMQGLELLAYFRNRAPLDDSGMPKDRFSAEMPDATLATLKIQPSEPRDSAVYFCASGSSGTDTQYFGPGTRLTVL.

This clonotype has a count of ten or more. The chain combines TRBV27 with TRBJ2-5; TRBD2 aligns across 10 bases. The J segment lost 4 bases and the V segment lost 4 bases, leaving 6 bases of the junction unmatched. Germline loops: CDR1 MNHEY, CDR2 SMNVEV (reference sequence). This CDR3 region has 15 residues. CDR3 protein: CASSSLAGVGETQYF. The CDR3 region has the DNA TGTGCCAGCAGTTCGCTAGCGGGGGTTGGAGAGACCCAGTACTTC.

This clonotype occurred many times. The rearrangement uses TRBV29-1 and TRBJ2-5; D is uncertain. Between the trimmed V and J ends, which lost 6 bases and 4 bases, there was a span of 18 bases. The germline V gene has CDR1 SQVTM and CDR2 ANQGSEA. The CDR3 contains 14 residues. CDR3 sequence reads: CSVPTGDWRETQYF. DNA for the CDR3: TGCAGCGTCCCTACTGGCGATTGGCGAGAGACCCAGTACTTC.

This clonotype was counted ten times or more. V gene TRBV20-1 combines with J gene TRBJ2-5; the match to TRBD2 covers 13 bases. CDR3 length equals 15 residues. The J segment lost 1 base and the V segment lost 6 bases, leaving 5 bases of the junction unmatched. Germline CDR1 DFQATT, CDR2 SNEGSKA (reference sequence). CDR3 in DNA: TGCAGTGCGGACGGGACTAGCGGGGCCCAAGAGACCCAGTACTTC. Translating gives CSADGTSGAQETQYF.

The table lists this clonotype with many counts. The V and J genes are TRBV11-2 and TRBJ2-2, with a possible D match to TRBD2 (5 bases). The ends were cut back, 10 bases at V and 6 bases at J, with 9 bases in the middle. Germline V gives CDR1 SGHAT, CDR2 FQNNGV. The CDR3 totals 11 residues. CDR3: CATRRAGELFF. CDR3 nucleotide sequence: TGTGCCACACGGCGGGCCGGGGAGCTGTTTTTT.

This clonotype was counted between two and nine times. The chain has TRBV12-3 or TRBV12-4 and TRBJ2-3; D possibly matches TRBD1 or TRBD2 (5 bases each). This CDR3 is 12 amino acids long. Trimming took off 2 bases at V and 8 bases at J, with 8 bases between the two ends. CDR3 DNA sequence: TGTGCCAGCAGTTTATTCGGGGCTACGCAGTATTTT. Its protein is CASSLFGATQYF.

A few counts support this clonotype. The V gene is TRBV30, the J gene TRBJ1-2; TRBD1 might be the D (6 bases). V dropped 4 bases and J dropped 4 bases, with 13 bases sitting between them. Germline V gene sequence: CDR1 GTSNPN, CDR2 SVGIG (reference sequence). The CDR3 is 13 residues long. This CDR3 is CAWKTGLIYGYTF. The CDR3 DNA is TGTGCCTGGAAAACAGGGTTAATCTATGGCTACACCTTC.

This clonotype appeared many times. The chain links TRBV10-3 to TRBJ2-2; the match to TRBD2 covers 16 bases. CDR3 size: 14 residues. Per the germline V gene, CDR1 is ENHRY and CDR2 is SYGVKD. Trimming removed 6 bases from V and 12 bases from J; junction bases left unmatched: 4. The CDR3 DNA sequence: TGTGCCATCAGCGGGACTAGCGGGGGGGCTCAGCTGTTTTTT. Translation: CAISGTSGGAQLFF.

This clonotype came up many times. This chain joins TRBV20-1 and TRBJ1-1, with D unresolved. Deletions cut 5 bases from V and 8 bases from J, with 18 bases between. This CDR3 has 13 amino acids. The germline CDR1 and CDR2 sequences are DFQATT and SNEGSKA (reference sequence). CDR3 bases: TGCAGTGCTCAATACCCTTCGACTGGAGAAGCTTTCTTT. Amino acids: CSAQYPSTGEAFF.

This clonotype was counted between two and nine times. The CDR3 region has the DNA TGCGCCAGCAGCGCAGGACAGGTGAACACTGAAGCTTTCTTT. Translating it yields CASSAGQVNTEAFF. J is TRBJ1-1 and V is TRBV5-1, with 7 bases fitting TRBD1. The CDR3 has 14 residues. The J segment lost 0 bases and the V segment lost 4 bases, leaving 3 bases of the junction unmatched. Germline V gives CDR1 SGHRS, CDR2 YFSETQ.

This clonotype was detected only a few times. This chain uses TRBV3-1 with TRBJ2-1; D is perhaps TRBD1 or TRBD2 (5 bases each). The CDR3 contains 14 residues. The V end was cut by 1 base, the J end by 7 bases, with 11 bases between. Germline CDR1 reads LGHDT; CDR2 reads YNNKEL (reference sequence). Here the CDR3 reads CASSQGRDGNEQFF. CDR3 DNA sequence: TGTGCCAGCAGCCAAGGCAGGGACGGGAATGAGCAGTTCTTC.

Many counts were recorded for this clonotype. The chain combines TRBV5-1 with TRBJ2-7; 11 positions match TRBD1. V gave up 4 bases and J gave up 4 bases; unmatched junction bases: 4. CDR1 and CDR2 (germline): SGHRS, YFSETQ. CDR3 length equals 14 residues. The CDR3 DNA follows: TGCGCCAGCAGCCTGGGACAGGGGGATTACGAGCAGTACGTC. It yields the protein CASSLGQGDYEQYV.

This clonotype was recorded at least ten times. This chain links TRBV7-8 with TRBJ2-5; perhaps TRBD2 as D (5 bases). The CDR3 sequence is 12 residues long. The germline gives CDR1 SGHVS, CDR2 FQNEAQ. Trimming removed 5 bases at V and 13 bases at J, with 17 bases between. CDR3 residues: CASSPRTRPPYF. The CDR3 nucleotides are TGTGCCAGCAGCCCTCGTACTAGGCCCCCGTACTTC.

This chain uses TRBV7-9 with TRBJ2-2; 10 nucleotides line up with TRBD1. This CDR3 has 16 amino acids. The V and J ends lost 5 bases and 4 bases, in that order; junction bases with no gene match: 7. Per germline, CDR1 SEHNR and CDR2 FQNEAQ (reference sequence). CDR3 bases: TGTGCCAGCAGCCCTTGGGACAGGGGTTTCACCGGGGAGCTGTTTTTT. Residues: CASSPWDRGFTGELFF. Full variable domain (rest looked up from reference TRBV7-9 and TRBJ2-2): DTGVSQNPRHKITKRGQNVTFRCDPISEHNRLYWYRQTLGQGPEFLTYFQNEAQLEKSRLLSDRFSAERPKGSFSTLEIQRTEQGDSAMYLCASSPWDRGFTGELFFGEGSRLTVL.

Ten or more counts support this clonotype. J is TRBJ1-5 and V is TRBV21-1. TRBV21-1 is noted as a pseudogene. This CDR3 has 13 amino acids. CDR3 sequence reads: CASTNYSNQPQHF. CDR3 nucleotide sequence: TGTGCCAGCACCAATTATAGCAATCAGCCCCAGCATTTT.

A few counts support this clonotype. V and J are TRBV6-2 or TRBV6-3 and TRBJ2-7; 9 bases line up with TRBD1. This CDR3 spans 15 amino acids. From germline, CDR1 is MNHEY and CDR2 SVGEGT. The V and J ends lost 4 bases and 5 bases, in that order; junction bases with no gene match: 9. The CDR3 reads CASSSKTGGDDEQYV. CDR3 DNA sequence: TGTGCCAGCAGTTCCAAGACAGGGGGTGATGACGAGCAGTACGTC.

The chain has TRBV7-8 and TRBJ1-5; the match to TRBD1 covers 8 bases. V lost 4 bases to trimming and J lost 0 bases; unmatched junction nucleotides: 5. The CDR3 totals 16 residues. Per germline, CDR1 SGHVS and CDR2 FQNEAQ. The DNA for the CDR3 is TGTGCCAGCAGCTGGGACAGGCGAATTAGCAATCAGCCCCAGCATTTT. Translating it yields CASSWDRRISNQPQHF.

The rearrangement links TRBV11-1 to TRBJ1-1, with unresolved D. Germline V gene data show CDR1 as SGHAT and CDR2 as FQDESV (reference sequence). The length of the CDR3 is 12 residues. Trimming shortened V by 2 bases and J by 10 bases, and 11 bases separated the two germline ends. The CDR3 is CASSLMGSGAFF. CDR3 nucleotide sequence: TGTGCCAGCAGCTTAATGGGATCCGGAGCTTTCTTT.

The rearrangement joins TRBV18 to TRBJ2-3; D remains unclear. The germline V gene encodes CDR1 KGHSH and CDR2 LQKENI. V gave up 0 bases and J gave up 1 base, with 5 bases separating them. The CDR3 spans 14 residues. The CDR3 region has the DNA TGTGCCAGCTCACCACCAACCCGCACAGATACGCAGTATTTT. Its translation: CASSPPTRTDTQYF.

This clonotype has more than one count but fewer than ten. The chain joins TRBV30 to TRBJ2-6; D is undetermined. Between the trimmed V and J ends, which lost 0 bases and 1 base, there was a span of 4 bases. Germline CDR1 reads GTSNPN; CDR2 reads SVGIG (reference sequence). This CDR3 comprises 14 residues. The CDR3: CAWSVSSGANVLTF. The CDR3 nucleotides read TGTGCCTGGAGTGTAAGTTCTGGGGCCAACGTCCTGACTTTC. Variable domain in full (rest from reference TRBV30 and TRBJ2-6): SQTIHQWPATLVQPVGSPLSLECTVEGTSNPNLYWYRQAAGRGLQLLFYSVGIGQISSEVPQNLSASRPQDRQFILSSKKLLLSDSGFYLCAWSVSSGANVLTFGAGSRLTVL.